These 8 T cell receptor beta chains came from one sample sequenced in a study of spatial heterogeneity in lung cancer. As for time point: sample taken at primary tumor resection. The authors sequenced whole RNA from tumor, nontumor lung or frozen PBMC without sorting. TCRdb re-derived calls from the 5' RACE reads in MiXCR, one entry per CDR3 protein. The data show roughly 82,000 distinct CDR3 sequences, 10% to 15% seen once. This specimen was PBMCs, taken at surgery. The receptors originated from a male donor with early-stage non-small cell lung cancer.

This clonotype was seen at least ten times. This chain links TRBV7-2 with TRBJ1-5; D perhaps matches TRBD1 (6 bases). Trimming left V 4 bases short and J 6 bases short, with 19 bases between. This CDR3 has 16 amino acids. From germline, CDR1 is SGHTA and CDR2 FQGNSA. The DNA for the CDR3 is TGTGCCAGCAGCTCCCGTAGAGACGGGGGGCGTCAGCCCCAGCATTTT. Residues: CASSSRRDGGRQPQHF. Variable domain in full (rest from reference TRBV7-2 and TRBJ1-5): GAGVSQSPSNKVTEKGKDVELRCDPISGHTALYWYRQSLGQGLEFLIYFQGNSAPDKSGLPSDRFSAERTGGSVSTLTIQRTQQEDSAVYLCASSSRRDGGRQPQHFGDGTRLSIL.

In this sample, this clonotype turned up a few times. The J gene is TRBJ2-7, the V gene TRBV20-1; the D gene is possibly TRBD1 (5 bases). The length of the CDR3 is 12 residues. Germline V gene lookup returns CDR1 DFQATT and CDR2 SNEGSKA (reference sequence). The germline V and J ends were trimmed by 2 bases and 5 bases, with 10 bases remaining between them. CDR3 residues: CSARFWGNEQYF. As DNA, the CDR3 is TGCAGTGCTAGATTCTGGGGCAACGAGCAGTACTTC.

This clonotype came up a few times. The rearrangement joins TRBV29-1 to TRBJ1-5; D perhaps matches TRBD1 (5 bases). Between the trimmed V and J ends, which lost 3 bases and 5 bases, there was a span of 8 bases. CDR1 and CDR2 (germline): SQVTM, ANQGSEA. This CDR3 has 12 residues. The CDR3 coding sequence is TGCAGCGTTGACGGGGGAGATCAGCCCCAGCATTTT. Its translation is CSVDGGDQPQHF.

This clonotype occurred many times. The chain is built from TRBV7-9 and TRBJ2-1; 13 bases agree with TRBD2. The CDR3 runs to 16 residues. V gave up 4 bases and J gave up 6 bases; unmatched junction bases: 6. Germline loops: CDR1 SEHNR, CDR2 FQNEAQ (reference sequence). The CDR3 loop reads CASSSWTSGGGNEQFF. Here the CDR3 DNA reads TGTGCCAGCAGCTCCTGGACTAGCGGGGGAGGCAATGAGCAGTTCTTC.

This clonotype was seen only a few times. The CDR3 nucleotides are TGTGCCATCAGTCGACAGGGTGGCAACACTGAAGCTTTCTTT. Protein sequence: CAISRQGGNTEAFF. V and J are TRBV10-3 and TRBJ1-1, with 7 nucleotides matching TRBD1. Trimming cost V 5 bases and J 2 bases; bases outside gene matches: 5. CDR3 length: 14 amino acids. Per germline, CDR1 ENHRY and CDR2 SYGVKD.

This clonotype was counted only a few times. V gene TRBV7-9 combines with J gene TRBJ2-3; D is perhaps TRBD1 (6 bases). The CDR3 has 16 residues. Trimming took off 5 bases at V and 0 bases at J, with 15 bases between the two ends. Germline lookup yields CDR1 SEHNR and CDR2 FQNEAQ (reference sequence). The CDR3 here is CASSPSRQDSTDTQYF. The CDR3 DNA follows: TGTGCCAGCAGCCCCAGCCGACAGGACAGCACAGATACGCAGTATTTT.

V usage is TRBV7-6 and J usage is TRBJ1-1; no clear D. Germline lookup yields CDR1 SGHVS and CDR2 FNYEAQ. V was trimmed by 0 bases and J by 11 bases, leaving 13 bases between them. The CDR3 has 13 amino acids. CDR3 nucleotides: TGTGCCAGCAGCTTAGCGCGCGGGGATAGGGCTTTCTTT. Encoded protein: CASSLARGDRAFF.

This clonotype was seen only a few times. V and J are TRBV19 and TRBJ2-7, with 10 bases lining up with TRBD2. V shed 5 bases, J shed 2 bases, and the junction held 6 bases outside the gene matches. Germline assignment: CDR1 LNHDA and CDR2 SQIVND (reference sequence). CDR3 size: 15 residues. This CDR3 reads CASSPRTSGPYEQYF. As DNA, the CDR3 is TGTGCCAGTAGTCCGAGGACTAGCGGACCCTACGAGCAGTACTTC.